This entry features one T cell receptor (beta chain) sequence. What antigen it recognizes has not been identified. Per-nucleotide qualities are absent, and no much larger clonotype sits a single base away. CDR1 and CDR2 are read off the germline V gene as LGHNA and YSLEER. The germline ends are 17 bases apart after V is trimmed by 4 bases and J by 2 bases. Its CDR3 holds 16 amino acids, cysteine through phenylalanine. The DNA shown is the 48-base CDR3, in frame from base 1. The data stem from a study of cytomegalovirus exposure and HLA in healthy donors (dated by TCRdb to 2016 to 2017). At the level of the whole study: An earlier analysis of several hundred of the donors reported 250 to 300 Gb of sequence data and 100 million to 140 million unique TCR beta sequences from some 180 million T cells. Approximately 300 gigabases of sequencing data and approximately 84 million unique TCR sequences were included in an early release covering roughly 700 HLA-typed donors. The genetic ancestry cluster associated with self-reported Caucasian donors included over 80% of the roughly 360 genotyped donors. The study aimed to test whether cataloging public T cell receptors could reveal signatures of past pathogen exposure. Using immunosequencing, the study profiled T cell repertoires from 640 or so subjects and related those repertoires to cytomegalovirus serostatus. A separate validation cohort of roughly 120 different subjects was used in addition to the 666-subject first cohort. High-throughput TCR immunosequencing, statistical association of individual TCRs with disease status, and machine learning were combined to predict cytomegalovirus infection status. A later analysis re-analyzed previously published TCR beta repertoires from about 730 donors and added high-resolution HLA genotyping to study TCR occurrence patterns. Rather than drawing on any new phenotypic data, the later analysis identified candidate immune exposures from TCR beta sequences and the way those sequences occurred across donors. In an earlier analysis of about 590 of the donors, high-throughput TCR beta sequencing was used to judge whether each TCR beta V gene segment behaved as functional or pseudogenic. Donor age, sex, ethnicity and CMV serostatus were collected together with the repertoire data. Genome-wide SNP genotypes for about 65% of the 666 donors were used in a later genetic analysis, which treated that subset as a discovery cohort. Every repertoire in the discovery cohort had been generated on one and the same sequencing platform. Both class I and class II loci were covered by HLA typing, at four-digit resolution. Typing coverage varied by locus: roughly 629-630 donors for A, B, C, DRB1 and DQB1; under 550 for DQA1; some 610 for DPA1; fewer than 480 for DPB1. A handful of DR-DQ haplotypes were handled as single units for association and clustering because linkage in the cohort was strong. Across approximately 420 genotyped donors of the cohort, an average of about 250,000 unique TCR beta nucleotide sequences per donor were sequenced, and roughly 17% of those sequences were non-productive. What the work shows at the level of the full study, not this receptor alone: The study listed 150 to 200 TCR beta chains as associated with cytomegalovirus. In vitro tests confirmed that three of the cytomegalovirus-associated TCR beta chains recognize cytomegalovirus antigens. A further reported finding was that TCR beta sequences accurately predicted the HLA-A and HLA-B alleles for most subjects in the first cohort. A later analysis found that HLA-associated TCR beta chains were more clonally expanded and had lower generation probabilities than equally common non-associated chains. At a false discovery rate of 0.05, a later analysis linked under 20,000 TCR beta sequences to specific HLA alleles. Roughly uniform sequencing depth across donors was assumed in presence/absence analyses, although this assumption may not hold. Because HLA typing was missing for some donors at each locus, association tests included only the typed subset. In an earlier analysis of about 550 of the donors, most TCR beta V segments were observed in productive rearrangements about 90% or about 30% of the time, broadly matching IMGT annotations. The earlier analysis of some 540 of the donors excluded approximately 17 rarely observed V segments, including chromosome 9 orphons, because counts were too low. V-gene and J-gene trimming of TCR beta chains was associated with a missense DCLRE1C variant in a later genetic analysis, and the association was replicated in an independent cohort. Assigning TCR associations to individual alleles was difficult when HLA alleles, especially DR and DQ, strongly co-occurred. In a later analysis, several top co-occurrence clusters were reported to appear linked to parvovirus B19, influenza, CMV and Epstein-Barr virus. According to a later genetic analysis, donors in an Asian-associated ancestry cluster had fewer N-insertions in productive TCRs than the approximately 630-donor mean. Immune exposure information for the cohort was limited to CMV serostatus. Some IMGT-functional V segments, including TRBV6-2 and TRBV6-3, could not be told apart with the 87-base-pair reads, so those segments were excluded. In a later analysis, TCR association rates were found to vary across HLA loci, with the most associated TCRs seen for DRB1 alleles and the fewest for HLA-C alleles. While some public TCRs were present in many individuals, most TCR sequences turned up only very rarely across donors. A cluster of highly shared sequence variants was judged likely to be a technical artifact of the sequencing pipeline. The cohort was sequenced for TCR beta chains only, and without alpha or paired-chain data the features that could be detected were limited. According to the authors, the approach could potentially be generalized to other disease states and immunological phenotypes. The classifier was reported to diagnose cytomegalovirus status with high specificity and sensitivity in both the original cohort and the validation cohort. A later analysis found that most CMV-associated TCR beta chains appeared HLA-restricted, with HLA associations seemingly driven largely by CMV exposure. Linkage disequilibrium might explain the correlated functional status among segregating V segments, but an unknown experimental factor could not be ruled out.

The library was produced with the immunoSEQ multiplex PCR assay. For the multiplex PCR, a mixture combining 60 forward primers for TCR Vbeta segments and 13 reverse primers for TCR Jbeta segments was used. Amplification of the CDR3 region of rearranged TCR beta genes was performed with a multiplex PCR assay on genomic DNA. Amplified TCR beta libraries were sequenced as 87-base-pair reads on the Illumina HiSeq System. The authors' analysis ran thus. A later analysis tallied tens of millions of unique TCR beta chains across the 660 or so repertoires, and approximately 12 million of those chains were shared by two or more donors. Raw reads were error-corrected and collapsed into unique sequences by a nearest-neighbor algorithm in which closely related sequences were merged to remove PCR and sequencing errors. V, D and J gene segments were assigned by aligning CDR3 sequences to IMGT reference sequences. Each retained sequence needed at least a six-nucleotide match to both a V gene segment and a J gene segment. A rearrangement counted as productive if the CDR3 had no stop codons and remained in frame with V and J, and every other rearrangement counted as non-productive. CDR3 was defined according to IMGT convention as the region running from the second conserved V-encoded cysteine to the conserved J-encoded phenylalanine. Sequences without an unambiguous match to a single V gene segment were excluded from the earlier analysis of over 500 of the donors. In an earlier analysis of about 590 of the donors, a V segment was called functional when productive rearrangements were above 56.7%, and segregating when the standard deviation between donors exceeded 5%. A statistical classification framework was built for diagnosing cytomegalovirus status from the catalog of TCR beta chain sequences. V and J gene assignment, in a later analysis, came from comparing TCR nucleotide sequences with IMGT/GENE-DB human TR gene sequences. The TCRdist pipeline was used in a later analysis to assign CDR3 sequences and most-parsimonious VDJ recombination scenarios. In a later analysis, every TCR beta chain was defined by the combination of its CDR3 amino acid sequence and its V-gene family, and reads without a unique V-gene family were dropped. In a later analysis, around 650 highly shared, low-generation-probability nucleotide sequences were removed to address suspected cross-contamination and a sequencing artifact. In a later analysis, a clonal expansion index for each public chain was calculated from normalized within-repertoire ranks of inferred template counts. Generation probabilities in a later analysis came from a VDJ recombination model fitted to out-of-frame rearrangements, and those results were checked against IGoR. A later analysis scored TCR-TCR, TCR-HLA and TCR-CMV co-occurrence with hypergeometric tests, applying a repertoire-size bias correction to TCR pairs. False discovery rates were estimated in a later analysis by permuting HLA or CMV assignments 20 times. A later analysis grouped co-occurring TCRs with DBSCAN, adding TCRdist sequence similarity when clustering within HLA-allele-positive subsets. For co-occurrence clustering, repertoires with fewer than 30,000 or more than 120,000 public chains were excluded, along with about five repertoires with anomalous nucleotide sharing. Here the immuneACCESS table is served through TCRdb, limited to in-frame sequences with V and J called. Missing clones are a known gap in these copies; in checked studies unresolved V genes cover under half, and the rest lacks a known reason. V and J calls and clone size come straight from that table; D and trimming were deduced from the DNA. The sample records approximately 90,000 clones, roughly 73% of which are singletons. The top ten clones comprise roughly 2% of the sample.

The cohort consisted of 600 or so healthy bone marrow donors. Cohort members were all nominally healthy when sampled, although unrecorded immune exposures were likely present. The donor tested CMV seronegative, placing the donor among the 350 or so seronegative members of the cohort. A peripheral blood sample was collected from each donor, and TCR beta sequencing was performed on peripheral blood mononuclear cells. The Qiagen DNeasy Blood Extraction Kit was used to extract genomic DNA from the blood cell samples. The receptor chain draws on TRBV4-3 and TRBJ1-2, with the D segment identity uncertain. This receptor was identified in a boy under 18 in good health and CMV-seronegative. The specimen was PBMCs. The DNA sequence is TGCGCCAGCAGCCTGGATAGTAACAGTTTCAACTATGGCTACACCTTC. Translated, it gives CASSLDSNSFNYGYTF.